These 13 T cell receptor beta chains were all obtained from the same sample, sequenced in a study of blood T cell repertoires in COVID-19. Method: immunoSEQ multiplex PCR; TCRdb's copy keeps in-frame clones and lacks some. The sample contains about 400,000 clones, 86% of which appear only once. Sequences were obtained from peripheral blood. These TCRs come from a woman aged 25 to 39 with active or convalescent COVID-19.

In regard to this clone: The germline gene is not matched at one end of the junction; a read error may be the cause. The rearrangement uses TRBV10-1 and TRBJ2-7; tentatively, D is TRBD1 (5 bases). Germline V gene sequence: CDR1 WNHNN, CDR2 SYGVQD (reference sequence). The CDR3 runs to 13 residues. CDR3 coding DNA: TGCGCCAGCGGTGAGACAGAAGCCTACGAGCAGTACTTC. This translates into CASGETEAYEQYF.

This clone has only a few counts. The gene calls are TRBV2 and TRBJ2-2; a possible D gene is TRBD2 (6 bases). V lost 4 bases and J 5 bases, leaving 11 bases between the germline ends. Germline V gene sequence: CDR1 SNHLY, CDR2 FYNNEI. The CDR3 has 14 residues. CDR3 loop: CASSVFAGTGELFF. In nucleotides, the CDR3 is TGTGCCAGCAGTGTGTTCGCGGGGACCGGGGAGCTGTTTTTT. The entire variable domain, with the rest obtained from reference TRBV2 and TRBJ2-2, is as follows: EPEVTQTPSHQVTQMGQEVILRCVPISNHLYFYWYRQILGQKVEFLVSFYNNEISEKSEIFDDQFSVERPDGSNFTLKIRSTKLEDSAMYFCASSVFAGTGELFFGEGSRLTVL.

The chain recombines TRBV2 with TRBJ2-2, with TRBD1 matching over 7 bases. Trimming cost V 4 bases and J 7 bases; bases outside gene matches: 6. CDR3 length equals 14 residues. Germline CDR1 is SNHLY and CDR2 is FYNNEI. CDR3 bases: TGTGCCAGCAGTGGACAACAGGGGTACGGGGAGCTGTTTTTT. Its protein product is CASSGQQGYGELFF.

The chain couples TRBV23-1 to TRBJ1-1; D not certain. TRBV23-1 is an ORF; its function is uncertain. CDR3 length: 14 amino acids. Trimming took 8 bases from V and 0 from J, leaving 13 bases between them. The CDR3 DNA reads as TGCGCCAGCCCTACCCGGAGTCTGAACACTGAAGCTTTCTTT. Its translation: CASPTRSLNTEAFF.

This clone showed up just once. The genes are TRBV29-1 and TRBJ1-1; D remains unclear. CDR3 size: 14 residues. V was cut by 2 bases and J by 4 bases, with 14 bases left in between. The germline V gene encodes CDR1 SQVTM and CDR2 ANQGSEA. The CDR3 DNA follows: TGCAGCGTTGAAATGGAGGAGGGTATCACTGAAGCTTTCTTT. Translation: CSVEMEEGITEAFF.

Only one count was recorded for this clone. This chain's CDR3 is CASSEAKIREHEQFF. In DNA form, the CDR3 reads TGTGCCAGCAGTGAAGCTAAGATCCGGGAGCATGAGCAGTTCTTC. The V and J genes are TRBV6-1 and TRBJ2-1; a weak D match, TRBD2 (6 bases). The CDR3 sequence is 15 residues long. The V gene's germline CDR1 is MNHNS and CDR2 SASEGT. V lost 0 bases and J lost 8, with 14 bases in between.

On this clone itself: Additional DNA sequences in this sample encode the identical CDR3. This chain uses TRBV18 with TRBJ1-3; 7 positions match TRBD1. Per the germline V gene, CDR1 is KGHSH and CDR2 is LQKENI. V lost 3 bases and J lost 1; bases outside the gene matches: 3. There are 15 residues in the CDR3. In DNA, the CDR3 is TGTGCCAGCTCACCGGGACAGAGTTCTGGAAACACCATATATTTT. It is translated as CASSPGQSSGNTIYF.

The V call is TRBV19, the J call TRBJ2-3; D is possibly TRBD2 (6 bases). The CDR3 is 14 residues long. Trimming took off 3 bases at V and 2 bases at J, with 9 bases between the two ends. Looked up from germline, CDR1 is LNHDA and CDR2 is SQIVND (reference sequence). DNA of the CDR3: TGTGCCAGTAGTATGGGACTTGCCACAGATACGCAGTATTTT. Protein sequence: CASSMGLATDTQYF.

The rearrangement links TRBV19 to TRBJ1-5, with TRBD1 identical over 9 bases. With V trimmed by 5 bases and J by 4 bases, 9 bases remained unmatched. CDR1 and CDR2 (germline): LNHDA, SQIVND (reference sequence). CDR3 length: 16 residues. The CDR3 nucleotides read TGTGCCAGTAGTCTCCCGGGACAGGGACTAAATCAGCCCCAGCATTTT. It is translated as CASSLPGQGLNQPQHF.

The chain links TRBV6-2 or TRBV6-3 to TRBJ1-1; TRBD1 matches at 7 bases. Germline CDR1 is MNHEY and CDR2 is SVGEGT. Losses at the gene ends were 0 bases for V and 2 bases for J; bases not matched to a gene: 9. The CDR3 is made up of 17 amino acids. CDR3 coding DNA: TGTGCCAGCAGTTACTCTTCGGGGACAGATCGTAACACTGAAGCTTTCTTT. Residues: CASSYSSGTDRNTEAFF.

V gene TRBV19 combines with J gene TRBJ1-6; 8 bases align to TRBD1. Germline-derived CDR1 and CDR2 are LNHDA and SQIVND (reference sequence). This CDR3 is built from 15 residues. V shed 6 bases, J shed 4 bases, and the junction held 5 bases outside the gene matches. The CDR3, as DNA: TGTGCCAGTAGAGGGACAGGAGATTATAATTCACCCCTCCACTTT. It specifies CASRGTGDYNSPLHF.

The chain has TRBV5-4 and TRBJ2-1, with 14 bases that match TRBD2. Germline-derived CDR1 and CDR2 are SGHNT and YYREEE (reference sequence). The trim removed 4 bases at V and 8 bases at J, leaving 14 bases unmatched. The CDR3 runs to 18 residues. The CDR3 DNA follows: TGTGCCAGCAGCCCTTCGACTAGCGGGGGGGCCTTTGTCCATGAGCAGTTCTTC. Amino acid sequence: CASSPSTSGGAFVHEQFF.

This sequence joins TRBV7-9 and TRBJ2-3, with TRBD2 matching over 13 bases. Germline V gene data show CDR1 as SEHNR and CDR2 as FQNEAQ (reference sequence). Germline trimming cut 5 bases from V and 0 bases from J; bases unmatched to any gene: 2. This CDR3 spans 16 amino acids. The CDR3 sequence: CASSLTSGGSTDTQYF. The CDR3 DNA follows: TGTGCCAGCAGCCTGACTAGCGGGGGGAGCACAGATACGCAGTATTTT.